What follows describes a single T cell receptor (beta chain). The V gene's germline CDR1 is SGDLS and CDR2 YYNGEE. The germline V and J ends were trimmed by 6 bases and 1 base, with 7 bases remaining between them. The length of the CDR3 is 13 residues. The sample originates from a study of blood T cell repertoires in COVID-19. TCRdb keeps only in-frame clones here, not all; method: immunoSEQ multiplex PCR. The sample carries over 250,000 clones, around nine tenths recorded once. The sequencing sample was made of PBMCs or T cells enriched from blood (not recorded which). V gene TRBV9 combines with J gene TRBJ2-2, with no clear D. The source is a man in his forties or fifties who had recovered from COVID-19. The DNA of the CDR3 is TGTGCCAGCAACAACCAGAACACCGGGGAGCTGTTTTTT. It yields the protein CASNNQNTGELFF.